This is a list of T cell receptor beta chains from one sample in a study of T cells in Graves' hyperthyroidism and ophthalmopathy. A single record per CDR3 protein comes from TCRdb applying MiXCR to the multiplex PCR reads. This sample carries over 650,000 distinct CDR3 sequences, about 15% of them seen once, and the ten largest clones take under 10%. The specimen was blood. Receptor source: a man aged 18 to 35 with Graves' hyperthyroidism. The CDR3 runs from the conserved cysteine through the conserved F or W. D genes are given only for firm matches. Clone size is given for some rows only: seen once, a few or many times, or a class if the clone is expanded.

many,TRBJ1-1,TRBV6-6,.,CASSYSAMNTEAFF,TGTGCCAGCAGTTACTCCGCCATGAACACTGAAGCTTTCTTT
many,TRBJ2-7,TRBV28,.,CASSFSSRAHFFHEQYF,TGTGCCAGCAGTTTTAGTAGTCGGGCGCACTTCTTTCACGAGCAGTACTTC
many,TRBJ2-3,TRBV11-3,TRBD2,CASSQSGLLTDTQYF,TGTGCCAGCAGCCAGTCGGGACTACTCACAGATACGCAGTATTTT
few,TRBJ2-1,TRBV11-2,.,CASSSQRRGLRWFF,TGTGCCAGCAGCTCCCAAAGGCGGGGGCTTCGTTGGTTCTTC
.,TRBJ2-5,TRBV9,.,CASSVGRDPQYQETQYF,TGTGCCAGCAGCGTAGGTCGAGACCCGCAGTACCAAGAGACCCAGTACTTC
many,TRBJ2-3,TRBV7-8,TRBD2,CASSSGLAGPRDTQYF,TGTGCCAGCAGCTCGGGACTAGCGGGACCGCGAGATACGCAGTATTTT
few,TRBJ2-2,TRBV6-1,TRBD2,CASRRLAGVRELFF,TGTGCCAGCAGACGACTAGCGGGAGTTAGGGAGCTGTTTTTT
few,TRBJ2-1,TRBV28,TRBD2,CASSPEGLAGHNEQFF,TGTGCCAGCAGTCCAGAGGGGCTAGCGGGACACAATGAGCAGTTCTTC
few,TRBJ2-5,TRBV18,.,CASSPPSVQETQYF,TGTGCCAGCTCACCTCCTAGCGTTCAAGAGACCCAGTACTTC
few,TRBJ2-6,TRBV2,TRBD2,CAIDLLAASPSGANVLTF,TGTGCCATCGACCTCCTAGCGGCATCTCCCTCTGGGGCCAACGTCCTGACTTTC
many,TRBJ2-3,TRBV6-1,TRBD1,CASRWDRGPTDTQYF,TGTGCCAGCAGGTGGGACAGGGGTCCCACAGATACGCAGTATTTT
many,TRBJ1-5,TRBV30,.,CAWSMGSIEPQHF,TGTGCCTGGAGTATGGGGTCGATTGAGCCCCAGCATTTT
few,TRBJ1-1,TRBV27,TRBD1,CASSFSRGGNTEAFF,TGTGCCAGCAGTTTTTCCAGGGGGGGGAACACTGAAGCTTTCTTT
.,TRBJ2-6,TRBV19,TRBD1,CASSTTGTGYSWANVLTF,TGTGCCAGTAGTACCACCGGGACAGGGTACAGTTGGGCCAACGTCCTGACTTTC
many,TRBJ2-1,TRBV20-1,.,CSAIAVSYNEQFF,TGCAGTGCTATAGCGGTCTCCTACAATGAGCAGTTCTTC
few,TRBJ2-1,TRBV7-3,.,CASSINSSPYNEQFF,TGTGCCAGCAGCATCAACTCCTCCCCCTACAATGAGCAGTTCTTC
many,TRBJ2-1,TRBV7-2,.,CASSLRVRDSFSYNEQFF,TGTGCCAGCAGCTTAAGGGTCCGGGATTCCTTCTCCTACAATGAGCAGTTCTTC
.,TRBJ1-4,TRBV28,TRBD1,CASGDRGLNEKLFF,TGTGCCAGCGGCGACAGGGGGCTTAATGAAAAACTGTTTTTT
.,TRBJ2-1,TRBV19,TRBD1,CASSIPSGRGFDEQFF,TGTGCCAGTAGTATCCCGTCGGGCAGGGGGTTCGATGAGCAGTTCTTC
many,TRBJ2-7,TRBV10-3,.,CAISESGRSYEQYF,TGTGCCATCAGTGAGTCTGGCAGATCCTACGAGCAGTACTTC